This entry is about one T cell receptor beta chain. This specimen comes from a study of OX40 agonist ivuxolimab in advanced cancers. At the level of the study: Partial responses occurred in three patients (one hepatocellular carcinoma, two cutaneous melanoma).

The germline gives CDR1 SGDLS, CDR2 YYNGEE. The CDR3 is 18 residues long. V lost 1 base and J lost 0; bases outside the gene matches: 5. Sequencing was performed with immunoSEQ multiplex PCR; in TCRdb, only in-frame clones are kept and a portion is missing. The repertoire holds under 45,000 clones, with about four fifths as singletons. The TCR comes from an adult with an advanced solid tumor such as melanoma, head and neck, liver or kidney cancer. Sequencing used CD4+ or CD8+ T cells sorted from blood, obtained in a trial of the OX40 agonist ivuxolimab. The rearrangement joins TRBV9 to TRBJ2-6, with 9 bases identical to TRBD1. CDR3 sequence reads: CASSVRDRAYSGANVLTF. In DNA, the CDR3 is TGTGCCAGCAGCGTACGGGACAGGGCGTACTCTGGGGCCAACGTCCTGACTTTC.